This entry lists 5 T cell receptor beta chains sequenced from one sample in a study of low-dose radiotherapy and immunotherapy resistance in tumors (dated by TCRdb to 2022 to 2024). The meaning of the sample's time point label: after trial treatment. According to the study, the label for this sample's treatment or condition signals: LDRT plus nivolumab, ipilimumab, low-dose cyclophosphamide and aspirin (RACIN trial). Sequencing was performed on an Illumina HiSeq 2500. First-strand cDNA was synthesized with Superscript III and a set of TRAV- and TRBV-specific primers, covering both TCRalpha and TCRbeta chains. TCRs were amplified for approximately 20 PCR cycles with Phusion, using a constant-region primer paired with the adapter attached to the V primers. The public reads were reanalyzed by TCRdb: fastp trimming at Q25, MiXCR alignment, in-frame beta chains only. Here each entry gathers all rows of one CDR3 protein and keeps the most common genes and DNA. Recorded for this sample are almost 45,000 distinct CDR3 sequences; 20% to 30% of them occurred a single time. Around 10% of the sample is taken by the ten largest.

The sample here was PBMCs, taken after low-dose radiotherapy plus immunotherapy. The receptors shown here come from a male donor with prostate cancer.

This clonotype was recorded at least ten times. The chain employs TRBV5-6 and TRBJ2-7; TRBD1 agrees at 9 bases. The V gene end was trimmed by 4 bases and the J gene end by 3 bases; junction bases not matched to a gene: 5. The CDR3 covers 14 residues. In germline, CDR1 is SGHDT, CDR2 YYEEEE. Here the CDR3 reads CASSHGQGIYEQYF. The CDR3 DNA sequence: TGTGCCAGCAGCCACGGACAGGGGATCTACGAGCAGTACTTC.

This clonotype has at least ten counts. This sequence joins TRBV20-1 and TRBJ1-5; TRBD1 is a possible D gene (5 bases). CDR3 length equals 15 residues. In germline, CDR1 is DFQATT, CDR2 SNEGSKA (reference sequence). The V end lost 0 bases, the J end lost 8 bases, and 17 bases lay between the germline ends. The CDR3 DNA reads as TGCAGTGCTAGAGATCCTGGGGGGGGGTTTAAGCCCCAGCATTTT. Its translation is CSARDPGGGFKPQHF.

This rearrangement joins TRBV28 to TRBJ2-1; D not certain. From germline, CDR1 is MDHEN and CDR2 SYDVKM. This CDR3 region has 15 residues. The V and J ends lost 3 bases and 1 base respectively, with 10 bases between them. This CDR3 reads CASSFRRNSYNEQFF. The CDR3 DNA sequence: TGTGCCAGCAGTTTCCGGCGAAATTCCTACAATGAGCAGTTCTTC.

This clonotype was counted ten times or more. The V and J genes are TRBV27 and TRBJ2-5, with a tentative D call TRBD2 (5 bases). The germline CDR1 and CDR2 sequences are MNHEY and SMNVEV (reference sequence). This CDR3 region has 13 residues. Trimming removed 5 bases from V and 5 bases from J, with 12 bases in between. The chain's CDR3 is CASSGLVRETQYF. The DNA of the CDR3 is TGTGCCAGCAGTGGACTCGTTAGGGAGACCCAGTACTTC.

Many counts were recorded for this clonotype. The chain recombines TRBV4-1 with TRBJ2-1, with 11 nucleotides matching TRBD2. Germline assignment: CDR1 MGHRA and CDR2 YSYEKL. J gave up 4 bases and V 0 bases, and 11 bases lay outside the gene matches. The CDR3 contains 19 residues. The CDR3 coding sequence is TGCGCCAGCAGCCAAGATTATGCTAGCGGGGGGCCTTTATACAATGAGCAGTTCTTC. The encoded protein is CASSQDYASGGPLYNEQFF.